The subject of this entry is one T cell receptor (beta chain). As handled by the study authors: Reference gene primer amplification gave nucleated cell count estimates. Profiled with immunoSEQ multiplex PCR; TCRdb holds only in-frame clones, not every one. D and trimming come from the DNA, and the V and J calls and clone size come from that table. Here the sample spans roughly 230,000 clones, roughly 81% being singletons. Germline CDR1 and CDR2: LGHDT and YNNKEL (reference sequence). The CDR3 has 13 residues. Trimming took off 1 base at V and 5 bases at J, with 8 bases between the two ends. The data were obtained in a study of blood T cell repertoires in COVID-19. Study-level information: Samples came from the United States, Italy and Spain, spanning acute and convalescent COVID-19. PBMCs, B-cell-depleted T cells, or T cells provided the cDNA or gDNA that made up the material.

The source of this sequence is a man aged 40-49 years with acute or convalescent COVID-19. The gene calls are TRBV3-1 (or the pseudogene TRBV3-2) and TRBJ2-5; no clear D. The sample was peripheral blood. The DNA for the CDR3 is TGTGCCAGCAGCCAAGCAGCGCTGGAGACCCAGTACTTC. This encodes CASSQAALETQYF.